A selection of T cell receptor beta chains follows, all from one sample in a study of shared clonotypes between healthy human individuals. This table comes from immunoSEQ multiplex PCR, and its TCRdb copy is limited to in-frame clones, with some not included. Here the sample spans about 490,000 clones, approximately 80% being singletons. The sequenced sample was PBMCs. The receptor source for this set is a woman aged 40-49 years in good health. Some clones in this sample may be carry-over from other donors' samples. The conserved cysteine and the conserved F or W are not part of the CDR3 here. The order of the fields is D gene, CDR3 length, V gene, J gene, CDR3 protein. D genes are given only for firm matches.

TRBD2	14	TRBV9	TRBJ2-5	ASSPRPSGGQETQY
TRBD1	15	TRBV9	TRBJ2-5	ASSVGHRAGGIETQY
.	14	TRBV11-2	TRBJ2-3	ASSPPVRTSTDTQY
.	15	TRBV21-1	TRBJ2-1	ASSTYPKGPRYNEQF
TRBD1	14	TRBV10-3	TRBJ1-5	AIRGQGPAEAQPQH
TRBD2	16	TRBV28	TRBJ2-6	ASTAGRVRVSGANVLT
TRBD1	9	TRBV5-1	TRBJ1-1	ASGTDTEAF
TRBD1	12	TRBV7-6	TRBJ2-1	ASSVSGTVNEQF
.	13	TRBV7-2	TRBJ1-4	ASSPNRALSEKLF
.	12	TRBV7-3	TRBJ2-1	ASSLRLDGHEQF
TRBD2	12	TRBV29-1	TRBJ2-3	SVAPGAGGDTQY
.	11	TRBV15	TRBJ2-7	ATSRDSVYEQY
.	12	TRBV28	TRBJ2-5	ASSLGYSQETQY
.	12	TRBV5-1	TRBJ2-2	ASSTTAGAGELF
TRBD1	10	TRBV6-6	TRBJ2-4	ASSHQGAPMY
.	13	TRBV10-2	TRBJ2-7	ASSGDRLGGAEQY
.	13	TRBV18	TRBJ1-1	ASSDPRGWGTEAF
TRBD2	12	TRBV6-6	TRBJ2-3	ASSQSGNVDTQY
TRBD2	18	TRBV5-4	TRBJ2-3	ASSPGTSGRTKVRTDTQY
.	11	TRBV5-1	TRBJ1-1	ASSLGGTAEAF
.	12	TRBV2	TRBJ2-5	ASKGYRGQETQY
TRBD2	11	TRBV18	TRBJ2-5	ASSPAGEETQY
.	11	TRBV11-2	TRBJ2-7	ASSLERSLEQY
.	12	TRBV29-1	TRBJ2-7	SVEKGVGGYEQY
.	11	TRBV6-5	TRBJ2-7	ASSLASHYEQY
.	15	TRBV10-2	TRBJ2-7	ASSESTSVAVTYEQY
.	13	TRBV27	TRBJ2-7	ASSLSRAQTYEQY
.	11	TRBV6-1	TRBJ1-2	ASSDRQNYGYT
.	11	TRBV7-9	TRBJ2-7	ASSLGAPYEQY
.	12	TRBV6-1	TRBJ1-1	ASSVEGADTEAF
.	12	TRBV9	TRBJ2-7	ASTYGPNNYEQY
.	15	TRBV7-9	TRBJ1-5	ASSTSTDPYSNQPQH
TRBD2	12	TRBV5-4	TRBJ2-1	ASSLLAGYNEQF
.	12	TRBV7-7	TRBJ2-3	ASSPTGGTDTQY
.	13	TRBV19	TRBJ2-7	ASSIGIAFSYEQY
TRBD1	18	TRBV28	TRBJ1-3	ASNLRQGENRLGSGNTIY
TRBD1	13	TRBV28	TRBJ1-2	ASSLGTGSNYGYT
.	12	TRBV9	TRBJ2-7	ASSVSASSYEQY
TRBD2	13	TRBV5-1	TRBJ2-1	ASSWGLAGVGEQF
TRBD2	12	TRBV19	TRBJ2-2	ASNLAGDPGELF